These 21 T cell receptor beta chains were sequenced from one sample in a study of cytomegalovirus exposure and HLA in healthy donors. The PCR ran on 60 Vbeta and 13 Jbeta primers. Sequencing used immunoSEQ multiplex PCR; TCRdb keeps in-frame clones, though not all of them. The sample carries some 120,000 clones, around 74% recorded once. Sequenced sample: PBMCs. The source is a man aged 30 to 39 in good health and CMV-seronegative.

This clone was counted only a few times. The chain recombines TRBV7-2 with TRBJ2-3; unclear D gene. This CDR3 has 14 residues. Germline loops: CDR1 SGHTA, CDR2 FQGNSA. Trimming cost V 3 bases and J 3 bases, with 10 bases left between them. This CDR3 reads CASSFTYGTDTQYF. DNA for the CDR3: TGTGCCAGCAGCTTTACGTACGGGACAGATACGCAGTATTTT.

The rearrangement links TRBV5-6 to TRBJ1-6, with 9 bases identical to TRBD1. The CDR3 sequence is 14 residues long. Germline trimming cut 3 bases from V and 9 bases from J; bases unmatched to any gene: 4. Germline loops: CDR1 SGHDT, CDR2 YYEEEE. For the CDR3, the DNA is TGTGCCAGCAGCTCAGGACAGGGGAGTTCACCCCTCCACTTT. It specifies CASSSGQGSSPLHF.

In its sample, this clone was seen a few times. The J gene is TRBJ2-3, the V gene TRBV27; no firm D call. The V end was cut by 5 bases, the J end by 1 base, with 10 bases between. This CDR3 comprises 14 residues. Germline assignment: CDR1 MNHEY and CDR2 SMNVEV (reference sequence). The DNA for the CDR3 is TGTGCCAGCAGTCACAGACACGGCACAGATACGCAGTATTTT. Translated: CASSHRHGTDTQYF.

This clone was recorded once. The rearrangement joins TRBV7-2 to TRBJ2-7; a weak D match, TRBD2 (6 bases). Between the trimmed V and J ends, which lost 5 bases and 0 bases, there was a span of 17 bases. CDR1 is SGHTA and CDR2 is FQGNSA in the germline V gene. CDR3 length: 16 amino acids. The CDR3 nucleotides are TGTGCCAGCAGCCGAGCGGGCTTCTTAAGCTCCTACGAGCAGTACTTC. It is translated as CASSRAGFLSSYEQYF.

The chain joins TRBV2 to TRBJ2-1; TRBD2 might be the D (5 bases). Germline assignment: CDR1 SNHLY and CDR2 FYNNEI. V was trimmed by 6 bases and J by 9 bases, leaving 9 bases between them. CDR3 length equals 11 residues. CDR3 in amino acids: CASSVEVEQFF. The CDR3 coding sequence is TGTGCCAGCAGCGTGGAGGTTGAGCAGTTCTTC. Variable domain in full (rest from reference TRBV2 and TRBJ2-1): EPEVTQTPSHQVTQMGQEVILRCVPISNHLYFYWYRQILGQKVEFLVSFYNNEISEKSEIFDDQFSVERPDGSNFTLKIRSTKLEDSAMYFCASSVEVEQFFGPGTRLTVL.

The CDR3 sequence: CASSLSGSDTEAFF. In nucleotides, the CDR3 is TGCGCCAGCAGCTTGTCGGGAAGCGACACTGAAGCTTTCTTT. The chain has TRBV5-1 and TRBJ1-1; no firm D call. The length of the CDR3 is 14 residues. Per germline, CDR1 SGHRS and CDR2 YFSETQ. V lost 1 base, J lost 3 bases, and 10 bases lay in between.

A note on this clone: Germline and junction disagree at one end, which may indicate a read error. The genes are TRBV9 and TRBJ2-7; D might be TRBD2 (6 bases). The CDR3 totals 12 residues. Germline V CDR1 and CDR2: SGDLS, YYNGEE. CDR3 DNA: TGTGCCAGCAGCGGTAATACGGGGGATCCAAGCTTC. The encoded protein is CASSGNTGDPSF. The complete variable domain, with remaining parts taken from reference TRBV9 and TRBJ2-7, reads DSGVTQTPKHLITATGQRVTLRCSPRSGDLSVYWYQQSLDQGLQFLIQYYNGEERAKGNILERFSAQQFPDLHSELNLSSLELGDSALYFCASSGNTGDPSFGPGTRLTVT.

DNA for the CDR3: TGTGCCAGCAGTTTACTACGGGGATCCTACGAGCAGTACTTC. Residues: CASSLLRGSYEQYF. The V call is TRBV28, the J call TRBJ2-7; maybe TRBD2 (5 bases). The CDR3 is made up of 14 amino acids. Trimming left V 2 bases short and J 1 base short, with 9 bases between. CDR1 and CDR2 (germline): MDHEN, SYDVKM.

The rearrangement links TRBV2 to TRBJ2-1; 11 bases fit TRBD2. This CDR3 contains 13 residues. Per the germline V gene, CDR1 is SNHLY and CDR2 is FYNNEI. V was pared by 8 bases and J by 4 bases, with 1 base of the junction left unmatched. Written as DNA, the CDR3 is TGTGCCAGCCTAGCGGGGGGATACAATGAGCAGTTCTTC. As protein: CASLAGGYNEQFF. The full variable domain, its missing parts supplied by reference TRBV2 and TRBJ2-1, is EPEVTQTPSHQVTQMGQEVILRCVPISNHLYFYWYRQILGQKVEFLVSFYNNEISEKSEIFDDQFSVERPDGSNFTLKIRSTKLEDSAMYFCASLAGGYNEQFFGPGTRLTVL.

The rearrangement joins TRBV6-5 to TRBJ2-3; possibly TRBD1 for D (6 bases). Germline loops: CDR1 MNHEY, CDR2 SVGAGI. Trimming removed 5 bases at V and 3 bases at J, with 15 bases between. The CDR3 has 15 amino acids. For the CDR3, the DNA is TGTGCCAGCAGTCTCCGACAGGATGGGACAGATACGCAGTATTTT. Protein sequence: CASSLRQDGTDTQYF.

Only one count was recorded for this clone. The chain combines TRBV9 with TRBJ2-1, with 7 bases identical to TRBD1. Germline V CDR1 and CDR2: SGDLS, YYNGEE. CDR3 length equals 15 residues. V lost 0 bases, J lost 4 bases, and 4 bases stayed unmatched. CDR3 residues: CASSVGQGEYNEQFF. As DNA, the CDR3 is TGTGCCAGCAGCGTAGGGCAGGGGGAATACAATGAGCAGTTCTTC.

The chain combines TRBV6-6 with TRBJ2-1; 13 positions match TRBD2. Germline V gives CDR1 MNHNY, CDR2 SVGAGI (reference sequence). After removal of 7 bases from V and 9 bases from J, the junction contained 9 bases not matched to a gene. The length of the CDR3 is 15 residues. CDR3: CASNPGTSGVREQFF. DNA for the CDR3: TGTGCCAGCAATCCCGGGACTAGCGGGGTACGTGAGCAGTTCTTC.

The CDR3 loop reads CASSQVGGRGSSYEQYF. The DNA of the CDR3 is TGCGCCAGCAGCCAAGTGGGTGGAAGGGGGAGCTCCTACGAGCAGTACTTC. The chain is built from TRBV4-1 and TRBJ2-7; D might be TRBD1 (6 bases). The ends were cut back, 1 base at V and 0 bases at J, with 16 bases in the middle. The length of the CDR3 is 17 residues. The germline V gene has CDR1 MGHRA and CDR2 YSYEKL.

The CDR3 region has the DNA TGTGCCAGCAGTCGTAGCGGGGGTACCACAGATACGCAGTATTTT. It yields the protein CASSRSGGTTDTQYF. The chain employs TRBV27 and TRBJ2-3, with 9 bases matching TRBD2. The CDR3 length is 15 residues. Germline assignment: CDR1 MNHEY and CDR2 SMNVEV (reference sequence). Germline trimming cut 5 bases from V and 2 bases from J; bases unmatched to any gene: 5.

The chain has TRBV2 and TRBJ2-5; no clear D. The V end lost 5 bases, the J end lost 4 bases, and 14 bases lay between the germline ends. The germline V gene encodes CDR1 SNHLY and CDR2 FYNNEI. The CDR3 sequence is 14 residues long. The CDR3 spells CASSYEVALETQYF. The CDR3 nucleotides are TGTGCCAGCAGTTACGAGGTAGCCCTAGAGACCCAGTACTTC. The complete variable domain, with remaining parts taken from reference TRBV2 and TRBJ2-5, reads EPEVTQTPSHQVTQMGQEVILRCVPISNHLYFYWYRQILGQKVEFLVSFYNNEISEKSEIFDDQFSVERPDGSNFTLKIRSTKLEDSAMYFCASSYEVALETQYFGPGTRLLVL.

This rearrangement joins TRBV28 to TRBJ1-4, with unresolved D. The CDR3 has 15 residues. The V gene's germline CDR1 is MDHEN and CDR2 SYDVKM. V was shortened by 5 bases and J by 0 bases, with 10 bases between the two germline ends. The CDR3 reads CASSLRVATNEKLFF. The CDR3 nucleotides read TGTGCCAGCAGTCTCCGAGTTGCAACTAATGAAAAACTGTTTTTT. The full variable domain, with the rest looked up from reference TRBV28 and TRBJ1-4, is DVKVTQSSRYLVKRTGEKVFLECVQDMDHENMFWYRQDPGLGLRLIYFSYDVKMKEKGDIPEGYSVSREKKERFSLILESASTNQTSMYLCASSLRVATNEKLFFGSGTQLSVL.

The V gene is TRBV4-3, the J gene TRBJ2-1; D uncertain. Between the trimmed V and J ends, which lost 0 bases and 3 bases, there was a span of 12 bases. Germline loops: CDR1 LGHNA, CDR2 YSLEER. CDR3 length: 16 residues. CDR3 loop: CASSQDKNSDYNEQFF. The CDR3, as DNA: TGCGCCAGCAGCCAAGATAAGAACAGTGACTACAATGAGCAGTTCTTC.

This clone came up a few times. This chain uses TRBV2 with TRBJ2-3; 7 bases are a match to TRBD1. Germline V lookup: CDR1 SNHLY, CDR2 FYNNEI. There are 15 residues in the CDR3. Trimming cost V 6 bases and J 2 bases; bases outside gene matches: 8. This chain's CDR3 is CASRGQTLNTDTQYF. CDR3 bases: TGTGCCAGCAGGGGACAGACACTAAACACAGATACGCAGTATTTT.

The V gene is TRBV4-3, the J gene TRBJ2-7, with 7 bases fitting TRBD2. This CDR3 is built from 16 residues. The V gene's germline CDR1 is LGHNA and CDR2 YSLEER. The trim removed 0 bases at V and 6 bases at J, leaving 11 bases unmatched. CDR3 protein: CASSQDFGGSRVEQYF. The CDR3 nucleotides are TGCGCCAGCAGCCAAGATTTTGGCGGGAGTCGCGTCGAGCAGTACTTC.

The chain employs TRBV19 and TRBJ2-5; 8 bases line up with TRBD1. The CDR3 is 14 amino acids. The V gene's germline CDR1 is LNHDA and CDR2 SQIVND (reference sequence). After removal of 8 bases from V and 4 bases from J, the junction contained 9 bases not matched to a gene. The CDR3 DNA reads TGTGCCAGTCGCCCAATAGGACAGGGAGAGACCCAGTACTTC. This sequence encodes CASRPIGQGETQYF. The variable domain in full, completed from reference TRBV19 and TRBJ2-5, reads DGGITQSPKYLFRKEGQNVTLSCEQNLNHDAMYWYRQDPGQGLRLIYYSQIVNDFQKGDIAEGYSVSREKKESFPLTVTSAQKNPTAFYLCASRPIGQGETQYFGPGTRLLVL.

The CDR3 nucleotides are TGCGCCAGCAGATTTGATTGGGCGGCAGGGGTCCAAATGAACACTGAAGCTTTCTTT. Its translation is CASRFDWAAGVQMNTEAFF. V usage is TRBV4-3 and J usage is TRBJ1-1; weak D call: TRBD1 (6 bases). The germline gives CDR1 LGHNA, CDR2 YSLEER. The CDR3 covers 19 residues. Between the trimmed V and J ends, which lost 6 bases and 0 bases, there was a span of 26 bases.